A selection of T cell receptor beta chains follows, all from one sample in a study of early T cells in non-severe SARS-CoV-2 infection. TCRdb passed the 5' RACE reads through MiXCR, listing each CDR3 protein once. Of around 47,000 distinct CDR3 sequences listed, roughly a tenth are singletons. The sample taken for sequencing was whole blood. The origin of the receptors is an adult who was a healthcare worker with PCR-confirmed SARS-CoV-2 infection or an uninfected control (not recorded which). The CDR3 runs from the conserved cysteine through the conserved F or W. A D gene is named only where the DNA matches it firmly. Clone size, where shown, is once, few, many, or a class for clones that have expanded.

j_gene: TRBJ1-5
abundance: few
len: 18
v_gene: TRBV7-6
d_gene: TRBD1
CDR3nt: TGTGCCAGCAGCGCCCGGGACAGGGTCTTATATAGCAATCAGCCCCAGCATTTT
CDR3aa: CASSARDRVLYSNQPQHF

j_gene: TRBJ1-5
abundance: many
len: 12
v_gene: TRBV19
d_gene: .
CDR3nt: TGTGCCAGTAGAGCTGCGAATCAGCCCCAGCATTTT
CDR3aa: CASRAANQPQHF

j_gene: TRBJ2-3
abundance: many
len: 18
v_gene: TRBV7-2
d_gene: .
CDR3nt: TGTGCCAGCAGTCCCCCCGGTGGGTGGGGTGGATTTCCAGATACGCAGTATTTT
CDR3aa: CASSPPGGWGGFPDTQYF

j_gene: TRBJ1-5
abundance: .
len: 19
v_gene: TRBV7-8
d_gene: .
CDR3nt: TGTGCGAGCAGCTTAGCCCACAGCACAGAAGGGATGGGCAATCAGCCCCAGCATTTT
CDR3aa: CASSLAHSTEGMGNQPQHF

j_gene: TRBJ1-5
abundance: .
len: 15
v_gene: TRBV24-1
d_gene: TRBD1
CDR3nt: TGTGCCACCAGTGACGCAGACAGGGGTGGTCAGCCCCAGCATTTT
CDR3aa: CATSDADRGGQPQHF

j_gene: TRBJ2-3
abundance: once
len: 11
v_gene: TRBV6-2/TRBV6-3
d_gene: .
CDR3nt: TGTGCCAGCGAAGGGACAGATACGCAGTATTTT
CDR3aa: CASEGTDTQYF

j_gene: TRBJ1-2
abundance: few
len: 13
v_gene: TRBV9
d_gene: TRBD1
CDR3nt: TGTGCCAGCAGCGCAGGGGGGAGCTATGGCTACACCTTC
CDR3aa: CASSAGGSYGYTF

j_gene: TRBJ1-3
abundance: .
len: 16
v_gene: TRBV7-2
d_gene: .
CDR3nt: TGTGCCAGCAGCTTGGGAGGACAGCCGACTGGAAACACCATATATTTT
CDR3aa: CASSLGGQPTGNTIYF

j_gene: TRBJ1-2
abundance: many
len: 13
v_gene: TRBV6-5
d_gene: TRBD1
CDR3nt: TGTGCCAGCAAACTAGGGGGCTACTATGGCTACACCTTC
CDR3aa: CASKLGGYYGYTF

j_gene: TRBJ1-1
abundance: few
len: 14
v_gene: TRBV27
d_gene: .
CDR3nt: TGTGCCAGCAGTCCCCTAGGGGGGAGCACTGAAGCTTTCTTT
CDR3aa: CASSPLGGSTEAFF

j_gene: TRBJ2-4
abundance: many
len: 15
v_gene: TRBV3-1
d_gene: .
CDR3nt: TGTGCCAGCAGCCAAGGTGCGGGGCCCAAAAACATTCAGTACTTC
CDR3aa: CASSQGAGPKNIQYF

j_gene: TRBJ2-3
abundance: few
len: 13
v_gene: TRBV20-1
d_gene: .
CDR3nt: TGCAGTGCCAAGCGGCAACCTGGTGATACGCAGTATTTT
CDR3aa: CSAKRQPGDTQYF

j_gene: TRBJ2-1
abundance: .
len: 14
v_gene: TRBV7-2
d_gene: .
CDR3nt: TGTGCCAGCAGGGCAGAAGTCGGGCATAATGAGCAGTTCTTC
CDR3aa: CASRAEVGHNEQFF

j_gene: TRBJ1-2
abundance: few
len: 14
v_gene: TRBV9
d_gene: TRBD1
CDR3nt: TGTGCCAGCAGCCCGACAGGGGGGGTCTATGGCTACACCTTC
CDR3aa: CASSPTGGVYGYTF

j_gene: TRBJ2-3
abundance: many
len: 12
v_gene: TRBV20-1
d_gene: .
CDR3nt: TGCAGTGCTAGAGGGCGTGAGGGGACGCAGTATTTT
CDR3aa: CSARGREGTQYF

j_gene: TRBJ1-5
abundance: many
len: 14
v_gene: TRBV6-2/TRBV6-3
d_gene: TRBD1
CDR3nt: TGTGCCAGCACCCAGGGGGTAGGCAATCAGCCCCAGCATTTT
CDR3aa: CASTQGVGNQPQHF

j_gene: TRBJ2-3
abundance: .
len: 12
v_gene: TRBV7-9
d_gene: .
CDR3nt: TGTGCCAGCAGCCCGAGGACCTATACGCAGTATTTT
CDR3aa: CASSPRTYTQYF

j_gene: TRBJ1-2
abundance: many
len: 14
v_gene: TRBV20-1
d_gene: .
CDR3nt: TGCAGTGCTAGAGTCGACAGCGTAAACTATGGCTACACCTTC
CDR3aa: CSARVDSVNYGYTF

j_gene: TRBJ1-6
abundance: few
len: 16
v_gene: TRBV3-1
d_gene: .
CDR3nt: TGTGCCAGCAGCCAAGACGCGAGGGCCGTAAATTCACCCCTCCACTTT
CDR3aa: CASSQDARAVNSPLHF

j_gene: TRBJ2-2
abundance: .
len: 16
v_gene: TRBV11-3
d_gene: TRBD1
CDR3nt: TGTGCCAGCAGCTTAGTGGGACAGGGGAACACCGGGGAGCTGTTTTTT
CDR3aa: CASSLVGQGNTGELFF

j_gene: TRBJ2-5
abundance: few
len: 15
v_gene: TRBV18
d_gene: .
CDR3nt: TGTGCCAGCTCACCCGGACTAACTCGGGCGGAGACCCAGTACTTC
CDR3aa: CASSPGLTRAETQYF

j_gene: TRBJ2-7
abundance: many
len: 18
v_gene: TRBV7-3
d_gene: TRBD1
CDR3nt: TGTGCCAGCAGCCCAAACGCCCTCCGGGACAGGGAATCCTACGAGCAGTACTTC
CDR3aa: CASSPNALRDRESYEQYF

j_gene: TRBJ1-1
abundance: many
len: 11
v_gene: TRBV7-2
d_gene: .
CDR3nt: TGTGCCAGCACTCCGAACACTGAAGCTTTCTTT
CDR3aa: CASTPNTEAFF

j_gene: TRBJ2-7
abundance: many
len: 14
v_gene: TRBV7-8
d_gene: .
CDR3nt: TGTGCCAGCAGCTTAGCTGAGGCCTCCTACGAGCAGTACTTC
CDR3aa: CASSLAEASYEQYF

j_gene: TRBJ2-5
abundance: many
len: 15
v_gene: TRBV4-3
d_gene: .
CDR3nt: TGCGCCAGCAGCCAAGAATTAAGGTCTTGGGAGACCCAGTACTTC
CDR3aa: CASSQELRSWETQYF

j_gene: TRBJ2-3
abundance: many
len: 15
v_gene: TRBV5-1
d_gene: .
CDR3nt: TGCGCCAGCAGCTTGGACCTTACGGGCACAGATACGCAGTATTTT
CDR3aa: CASSLDLTGTDTQYF

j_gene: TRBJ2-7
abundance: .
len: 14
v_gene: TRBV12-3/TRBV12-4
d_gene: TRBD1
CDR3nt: TGTGCCAGCAGGGAGACAGGGCGAACCTACGAGCAGTACTTC
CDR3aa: CASRETGRTYEQYF

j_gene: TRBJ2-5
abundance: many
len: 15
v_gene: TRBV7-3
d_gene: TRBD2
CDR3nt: TGTGCCAGCAGCCTAGCTACTGGACTAGCGGAGACCCAGTACTTC
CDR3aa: CASSLATGLAETQYF

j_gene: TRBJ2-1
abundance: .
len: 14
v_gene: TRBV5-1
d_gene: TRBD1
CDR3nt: TGCGCCAGCAGCTTGGGGCAGGGGGAGAATGAGCAGTTCTTC
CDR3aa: CASSLGQGENEQFF

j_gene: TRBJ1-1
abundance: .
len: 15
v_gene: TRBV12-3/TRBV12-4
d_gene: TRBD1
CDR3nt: TGTGCCAGCAGAGAGCGAACAGGGGGCAACACTGAAGCTTTCTTT
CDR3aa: CASRERTGGNTEAFF

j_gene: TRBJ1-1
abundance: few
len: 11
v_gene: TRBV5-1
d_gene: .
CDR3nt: TGCGCCAGCAGCTTGGTGGGGGAAGCTTTCTTT
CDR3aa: CASSLVGEAFF

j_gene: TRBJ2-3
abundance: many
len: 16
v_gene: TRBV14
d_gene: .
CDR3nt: TGTGCCAGCAGCCCACAGTCGGAGGGGGGCACAGATACGCAGTATTTT
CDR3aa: CASSPQSEGGTDTQYF

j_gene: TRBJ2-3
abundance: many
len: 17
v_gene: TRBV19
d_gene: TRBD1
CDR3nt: TGTGCCAGTAGTATCGCGTCCGGGACAGGGGGCGCAGATACGCAGTATTTT
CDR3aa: CASSIASGTGGADTQYF

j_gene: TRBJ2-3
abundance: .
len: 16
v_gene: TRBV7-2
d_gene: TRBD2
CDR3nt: TGTGCCAGCAGCAAGATGACTAGCGGGGGCACAGATACGCAGTATTTT
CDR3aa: CASSKMTSGGTDTQYF

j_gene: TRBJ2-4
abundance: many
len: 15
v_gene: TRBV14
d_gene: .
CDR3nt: TGTGCCAGCAGTACTTCAGGGTTGTTCAGGAACATTCAGTACTTC
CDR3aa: CASSTSGLFRNIQYF

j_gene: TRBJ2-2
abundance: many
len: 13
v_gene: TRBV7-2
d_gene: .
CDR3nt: TGTGCCAGCAGCGCCCTGGCCACCGGGGAGCTGTTTTTT
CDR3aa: CASSALATGELFF

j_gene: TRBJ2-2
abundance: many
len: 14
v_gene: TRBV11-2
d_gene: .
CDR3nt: TGTGCCAGCAGCCCCCCTGCGAACACCGGGGAGCTGTTTTTT
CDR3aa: CASSPPANTGELFF

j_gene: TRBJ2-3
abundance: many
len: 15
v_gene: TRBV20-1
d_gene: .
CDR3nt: TGCAGTGCTAGAGGTCCGGGTCTTTCGAGGGATACGCAGTATTTT
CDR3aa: CSARGPGLSRDTQYF

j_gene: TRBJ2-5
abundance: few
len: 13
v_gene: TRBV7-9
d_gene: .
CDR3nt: TGTGCCAGCAGCTTATCGGGGCAAGAGACCCAGTACTTC
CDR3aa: CASSLSGQETQYF

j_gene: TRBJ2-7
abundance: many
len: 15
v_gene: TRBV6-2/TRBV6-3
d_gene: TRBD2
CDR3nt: TGTGCCAGCACCCACCGTCGGGGGGGGGCTCTCGAGCAGTACTTC
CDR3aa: CASTHRRGGALEQYF

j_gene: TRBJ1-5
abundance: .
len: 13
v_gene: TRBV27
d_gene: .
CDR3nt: TGTGCCAGCAGTTTGTTTTGGGGTCAGCCCCAGCATTTT
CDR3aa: CASSLFWGQPQHF

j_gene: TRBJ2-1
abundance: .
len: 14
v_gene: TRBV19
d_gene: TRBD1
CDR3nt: TGTGCCAGAAGATGGACAGGGTCCTACAATGAGCAGTTCTTC
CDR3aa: CARRWTGSYNEQFF

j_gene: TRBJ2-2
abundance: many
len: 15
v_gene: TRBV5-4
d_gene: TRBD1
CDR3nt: TGTGCCAGCAGCCAAGGACAGGAGATCACCGGGGAGCTGTTTTTT
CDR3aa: CASSQGQEITGELFF

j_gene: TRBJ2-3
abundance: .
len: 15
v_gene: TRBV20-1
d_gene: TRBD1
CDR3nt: TGCAGTGCTCCCCGGACAGGGCGACGCACAGATACGCAGTATTTT
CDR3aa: CSAPRTGRRTDTQYF

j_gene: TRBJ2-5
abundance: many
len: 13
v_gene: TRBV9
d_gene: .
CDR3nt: TGTGCCAGCAGCGTAGACGGTCCAGAGACCCAGTACTTC
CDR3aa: CASSVDGPETQYF

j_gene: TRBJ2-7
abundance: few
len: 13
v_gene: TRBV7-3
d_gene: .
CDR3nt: TGTGCCAGCAGCTCCCCAGGGAGCTACGAGCAGTACTTC
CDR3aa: CASSSPGSYEQYF

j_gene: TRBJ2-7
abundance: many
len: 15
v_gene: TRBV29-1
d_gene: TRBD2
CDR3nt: TGCAGCGTTGATAGGCGGGGGGGGAGTATCTACGAGCAGTACTTC
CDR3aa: CSVDRRGGSIYEQYF

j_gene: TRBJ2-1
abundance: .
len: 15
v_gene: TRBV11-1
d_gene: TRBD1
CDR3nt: TGTGCCAGCAGCTTTACAGGGGGGACATACAATGACCAGTTCTTC
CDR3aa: CASSFTGGTYNDQFF

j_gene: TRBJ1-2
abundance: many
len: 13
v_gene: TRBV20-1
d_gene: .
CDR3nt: TGCAGGGCGGACAGATCGGTTAGCTATGGCTACACCTTC
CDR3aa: CRADRSVSYGYTF

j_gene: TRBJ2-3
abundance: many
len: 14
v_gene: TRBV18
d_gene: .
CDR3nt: TGTGCCAGCTCGCCAGCGGCAAGTACAGATACGCAGTATTTT
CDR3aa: CASSPAASTDTQYF

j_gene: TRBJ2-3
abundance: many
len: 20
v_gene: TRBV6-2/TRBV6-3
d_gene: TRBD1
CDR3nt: TGTGCCAGCAGTTCGTACTCCCGGGACAGGGGAAGGGTTGGAACAGATACGCAGTATTTT
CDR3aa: CASSSYSRDRGRVGTDTQYF

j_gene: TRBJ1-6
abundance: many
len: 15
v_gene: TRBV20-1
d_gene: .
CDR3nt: TGCAGTGCGCCCCCCGTGGGGGGAAAGAATTCACCCCTCCACTTT
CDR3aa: CSAPPVGGKNSPLHF

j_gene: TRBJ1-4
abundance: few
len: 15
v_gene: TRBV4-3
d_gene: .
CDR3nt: TGCGCCAGCAGCCGCTCCGGAGGGGTTGGTGAAAAACTGTTTTTT
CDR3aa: CASSRSGGVGEKLFF

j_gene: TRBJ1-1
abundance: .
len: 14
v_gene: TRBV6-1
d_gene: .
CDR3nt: TGTGCCAGCAGTCGGACAGCCGGGAACACTGAAGCTTTCTTT
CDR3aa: CASSRTAGNTEAFF

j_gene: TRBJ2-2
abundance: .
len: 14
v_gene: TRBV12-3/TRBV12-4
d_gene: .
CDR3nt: TGTGCCAGCAGACTAGTATCGAACACCGGGGAGCTGTTTTTT
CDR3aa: CASRLVSNTGELFF

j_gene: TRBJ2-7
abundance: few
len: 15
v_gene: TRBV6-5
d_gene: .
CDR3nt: TGTGCCAGCAGTTACTCGAACGGCGAATCCTACGAGCAGTACTTC
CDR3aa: CASSYSNGESYEQYF